This note documents a single T cell receptor beta chain sequence. This entry is derived from a study of blood T cell repertoires in COVID-19. Participants' own reports of clinical history determined their cohort assignment. Profiling relied on immunoSEQ multiplex PCR, and the TCRdb table lists in-frame clones only, not all of them. The sample lists about 170,000 clones; approximately 82% were seen once. V was pared by 3 bases and J by 4 bases, with 18 bases between. The germline CDR1 and CDR2 sequences are SQVTM and ANQGSEA. The CDR3 sequence is 15 residues long. V usage is TRBV29-1 and J usage is TRBJ1-1; D is perhaps TRBD1 (5 bases). Material for sequencing was PBMCs or T cells enriched from blood (not recorded which). The receptor was derived from a woman in her 50s in a cohort exposed to, infected with or recovered from COVID-19 (not recorded which). DNA of the CDR3: TGCAGCGTTGAGGGGACCGGGGGGTCGGGCACTGAAGCTTTCTTT. This encodes CSVEGTGGSGTEAFF. The full variable domain, in which reference TRBV29-1 and TRBJ1-1 provide the parts outside the CDR3, is SAVISQKPSRDICQRGTSLTIQCQVDSQVTMMFWYRQQPGQSLTLIATANQGSEATYESGFVIDKFPISRPNLTFSTLTVSNMSPEDSSIYLCSVEGTGGSGTEAFFGQGTRLTVV.